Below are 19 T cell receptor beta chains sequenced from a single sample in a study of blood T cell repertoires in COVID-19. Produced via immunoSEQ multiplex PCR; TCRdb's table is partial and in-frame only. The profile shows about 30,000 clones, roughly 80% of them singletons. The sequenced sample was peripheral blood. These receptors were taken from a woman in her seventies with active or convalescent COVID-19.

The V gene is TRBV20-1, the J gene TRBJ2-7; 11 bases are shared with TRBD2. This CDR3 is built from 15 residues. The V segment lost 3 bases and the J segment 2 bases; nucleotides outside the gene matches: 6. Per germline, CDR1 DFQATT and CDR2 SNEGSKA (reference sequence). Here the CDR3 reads CSASGVLAGAYEQYF. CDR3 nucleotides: TGCAGTGCTAGTGGGGTACTAGCGGGGGCCTACGAGCAGTACTTC.

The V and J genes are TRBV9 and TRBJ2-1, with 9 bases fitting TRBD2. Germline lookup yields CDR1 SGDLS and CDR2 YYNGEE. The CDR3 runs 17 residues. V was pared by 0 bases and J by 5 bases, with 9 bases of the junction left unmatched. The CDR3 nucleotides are TGTGCCAGCAGCGTAGTATTCGGCGGGGGGGCGCACAATGAGCAGTTCTTC. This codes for CASSVVFGGGAHNEQFF.

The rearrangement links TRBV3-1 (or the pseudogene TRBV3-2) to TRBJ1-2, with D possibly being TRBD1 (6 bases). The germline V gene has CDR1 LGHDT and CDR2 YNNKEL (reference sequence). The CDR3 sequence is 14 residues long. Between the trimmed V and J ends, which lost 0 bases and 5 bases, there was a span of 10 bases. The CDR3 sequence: CASSQERGAYGYTF. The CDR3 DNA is TGTGCCAGCAGCCAAGAACGGGGGGCATATGGCTACACCTTC.

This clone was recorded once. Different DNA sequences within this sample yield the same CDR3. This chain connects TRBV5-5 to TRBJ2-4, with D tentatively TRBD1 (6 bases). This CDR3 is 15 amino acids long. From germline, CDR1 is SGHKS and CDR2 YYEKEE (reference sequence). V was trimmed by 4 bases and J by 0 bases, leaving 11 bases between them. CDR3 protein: CASSPWTVAKNIQYF. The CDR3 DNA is TGTGCCAGCAGCCCATGGACAGTAGCCAAAAACATTCAGTACTTC.

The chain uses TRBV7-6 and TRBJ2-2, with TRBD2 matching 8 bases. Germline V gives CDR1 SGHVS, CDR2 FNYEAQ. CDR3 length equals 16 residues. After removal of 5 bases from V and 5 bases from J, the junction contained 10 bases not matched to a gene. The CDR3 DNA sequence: TGTGCCAGCAGCCCGTCAGGGCGGGGGGATACCGGGGAGCTGTTTTTT. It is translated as CASSPSGRGDTGELFF.

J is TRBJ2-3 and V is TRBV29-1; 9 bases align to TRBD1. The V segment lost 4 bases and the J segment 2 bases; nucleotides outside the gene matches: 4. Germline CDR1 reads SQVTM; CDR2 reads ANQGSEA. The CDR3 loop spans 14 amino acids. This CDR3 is CSVGQGGFTDTQYF. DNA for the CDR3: TGCAGCGTTGGACAGGGGGGTTTCACAGATACGCAGTATTTT.

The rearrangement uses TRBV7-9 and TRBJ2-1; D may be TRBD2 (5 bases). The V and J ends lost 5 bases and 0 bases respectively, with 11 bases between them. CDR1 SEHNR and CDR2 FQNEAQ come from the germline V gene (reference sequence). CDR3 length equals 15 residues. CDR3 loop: CASSPRVSSYNEQFF. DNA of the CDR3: TGTGCCAGCAGCCCGCGGGTAAGCTCCTACAATGAGCAGTTCTTC.

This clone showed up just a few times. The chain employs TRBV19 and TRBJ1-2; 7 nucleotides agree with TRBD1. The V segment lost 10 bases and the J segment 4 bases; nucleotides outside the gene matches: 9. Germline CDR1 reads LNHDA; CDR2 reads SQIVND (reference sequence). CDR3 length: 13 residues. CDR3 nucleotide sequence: TGTGCCACCGAACAGGGGTATGGCTATGGCTACACCTTC. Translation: CATEQGYGYGYTF.

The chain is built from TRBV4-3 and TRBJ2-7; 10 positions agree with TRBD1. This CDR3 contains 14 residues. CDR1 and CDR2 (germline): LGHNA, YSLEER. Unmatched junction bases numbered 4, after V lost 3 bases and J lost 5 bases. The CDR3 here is CASSQGGTGDEQYF. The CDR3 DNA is TGCGCCAGCAGCCAGGGCGGGACAGGGGACGAGCAGTACTTC.

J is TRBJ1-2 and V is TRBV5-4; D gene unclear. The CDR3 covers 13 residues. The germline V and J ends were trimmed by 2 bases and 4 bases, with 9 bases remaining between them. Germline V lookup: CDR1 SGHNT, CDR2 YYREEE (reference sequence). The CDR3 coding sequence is TGTGCCAGCAGCTTTCCCGGGTCCTATGGCTACACCTTC. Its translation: CASSFPGSYGYTF. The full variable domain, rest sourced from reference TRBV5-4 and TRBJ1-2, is ETGVTQSPTHLIKTRGQQVTLRCSSQSGHNTVSWYQQALGQGPQFIFQYYREEENGRGNFPPRFSGLQFPNYSSELNVNALELDDSALYLCASSFPGSYGYTFGSGTRLTVV.

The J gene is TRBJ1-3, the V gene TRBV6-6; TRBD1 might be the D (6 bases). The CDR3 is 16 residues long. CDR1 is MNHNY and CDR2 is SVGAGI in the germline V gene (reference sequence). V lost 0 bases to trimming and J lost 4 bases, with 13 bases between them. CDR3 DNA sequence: TGTGCCAGCAGTTACTCAGGAAGACAGGTCGGAAACACCATATATTTT. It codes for CASSYSGRQVGNTIYF.

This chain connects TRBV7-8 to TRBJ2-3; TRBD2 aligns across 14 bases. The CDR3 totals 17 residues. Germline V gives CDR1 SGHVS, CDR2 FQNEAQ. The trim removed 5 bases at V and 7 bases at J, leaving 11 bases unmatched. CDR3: CASSHFGTSGRRHTQYF. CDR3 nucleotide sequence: TGTGCCAGCAGCCATTTTGGGACTAGCGGGAGAAGGCATACGCAGTATTTT.

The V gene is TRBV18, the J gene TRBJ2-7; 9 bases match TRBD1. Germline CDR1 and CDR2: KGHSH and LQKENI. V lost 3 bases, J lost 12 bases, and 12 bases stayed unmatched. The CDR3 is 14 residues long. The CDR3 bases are TGTGCCAGCTCACCGGGGGACAGGGTCTCTCGCTGGTACTTC. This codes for CASSPGDRVSRWYF.

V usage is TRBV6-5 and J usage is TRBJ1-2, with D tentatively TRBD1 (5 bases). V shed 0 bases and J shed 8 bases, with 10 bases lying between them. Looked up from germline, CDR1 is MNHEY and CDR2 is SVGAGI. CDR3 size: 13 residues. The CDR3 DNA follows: TGTGCCAGCAGTTACTCAGGGGCGCGGGGCTACACCTTC. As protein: CASSYSGARGYTF.

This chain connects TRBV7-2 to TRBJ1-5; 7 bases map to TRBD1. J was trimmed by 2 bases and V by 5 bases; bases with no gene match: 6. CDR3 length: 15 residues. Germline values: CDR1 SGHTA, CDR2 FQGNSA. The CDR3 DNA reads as TGTGCCAGCAGCCCACCCGGGACAGGCAATCAGCCCCAGCATTTT. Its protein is CASSPPGTGNQPQHF.

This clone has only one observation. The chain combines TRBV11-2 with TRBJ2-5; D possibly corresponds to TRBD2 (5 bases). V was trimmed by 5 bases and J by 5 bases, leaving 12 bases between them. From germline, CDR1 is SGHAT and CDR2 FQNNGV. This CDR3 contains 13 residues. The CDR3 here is CASSRGRGETQYF. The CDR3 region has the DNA TGTGCCAGCAGCCGAGGTAGAGGGGAGACCCAGTACTTC.

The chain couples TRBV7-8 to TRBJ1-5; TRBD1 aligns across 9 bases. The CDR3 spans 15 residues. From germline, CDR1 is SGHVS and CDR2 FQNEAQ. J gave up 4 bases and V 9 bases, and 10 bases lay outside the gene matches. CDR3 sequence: CASTQTGGRNQPQHF. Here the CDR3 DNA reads TGTGCCAGTACACAGACAGGGGGAAGGAATCAGCCCCAGCATTTT. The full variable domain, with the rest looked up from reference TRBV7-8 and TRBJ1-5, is GAGVSQSPRYKVAKRGQDVALRCDPISGHVSLFWYQQALGQGPEFLTYFQNEAQLDKSGLPSDRFFAERPEGSVSTLKIQRTQQEDSAVYLCASTQTGGRNQPQHFGDGTRLSIL.

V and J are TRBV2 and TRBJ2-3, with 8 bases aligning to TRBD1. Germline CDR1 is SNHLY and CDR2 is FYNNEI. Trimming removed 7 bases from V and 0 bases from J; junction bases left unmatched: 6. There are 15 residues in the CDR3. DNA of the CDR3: TGTGCCAGCACCGACTGGACAGGGAGCACAGATACGCAGTATTTT. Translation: CASTDWTGSTDTQYF.

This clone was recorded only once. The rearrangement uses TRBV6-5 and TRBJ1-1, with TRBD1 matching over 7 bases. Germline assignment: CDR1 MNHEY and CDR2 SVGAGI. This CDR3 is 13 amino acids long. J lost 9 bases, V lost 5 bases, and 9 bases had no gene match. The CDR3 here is CASSQDRTFQAFF. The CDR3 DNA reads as TGTGCCAGCAGTCAGGACAGGACTTTTCAAGCTTTCTTT.